Following are 9 T cell receptor beta chains from one sample sequenced in a study of blood T cell repertoires in COVID-19. Measured with immunoSEQ multiplex PCR; TCRdb has only the in-frame clones, and not every one. This sample has some 240,000 clones, with roughly 80% found just once. Sequences were obtained from PBMCs or T cells enriched from blood (not recorded which). These receptors were taken from a man aged 30 to 45 with acute COVID-19.

This chain connects TRBV6-2 or TRBV6-3 to TRBJ2-7; TRBD1 matches at 7 bases. The junction had 7 bases not matched to a gene; V was cut back by 6 bases and J by 2 bases. The germline V gene has CDR1 MNHEY and CDR2 SVGEGT. CDR3 length: 14 residues. CDR3 protein: CASSSPGGPYEQYV. The CDR3 bases are TGTGCCAGCAGCTCACCAGGGGGACCCTACGAGCAGTACGTC.

V usage is TRBV24-1 and J usage is TRBJ2-3; 9 nucleotides line up with TRBD1. With 4 bases clipped from V and 3 bases from J, the junction kept 7 bases outside the gene matches. CDR1 and CDR2 (germline): KGHDR, SFDVKD. The CDR3 runs to 16 residues. The CDR3 sequence: CATSDPGQGNTDTQYF. The CDR3, as DNA: TGTGCCACCAGTGACCCAGGACAGGGGAATACAGATACGCAGTATTTT.

This rearrangement joins TRBV12-5 to TRBJ1-4; no firm D call. The CDR3 spans 15 residues. Germline values: CDR1 LGHNT, CDR2 FRNRAP. Trimming left V 4 bases short and J 5 bases short, with 14 bases between. In nucleotides, the CDR3 is TGTGCTAGTGGTTCGATCTCTCGAGGAAATGAAAAACTGTTTTTT. It is translated as CASGSISRGNEKLFF.

The rearrangement links TRBV12-5 to TRBJ2-1; 8 bases map to TRBD2. Germline CDR1 reads LGHNT; CDR2 reads FRNRAP. The CDR3 covers 16 residues. Germline trimming cut 4 bases from V and 1 base from J; bases unmatched to any gene: 6. CDR3 DNA sequence: TGTGCTAGTGGTTCCGGGAGGGGAGGGTCCTACAATGAGCAGTTCTTC. Its protein product is CASGSGRGGSYNEQFF.

The chain links TRBV6-1 to TRBJ1-3; D is unresolved. The CDR3 contains 16 residues. V shed 4 bases and J shed 0 bases, with 13 bases lying between them. The germline gives CDR1 MNHNS, CDR2 SASEGT. For the CDR3, the DNA is TGTGCCAGCAGTGTATCGACACGAAGCTCTGGAAACACCATATATTTT. It translates to CASSVSTRSSGNTIYF.

The chain recombines TRBV18 with TRBJ2-5; tentative D call: TRBD1 (5 bases). Per germline, CDR1 KGHSH and CDR2 LQKENI. V was clipped by 1 base and J by 4 bases, with 7 bases between them. The CDR3 extends over 13 amino acids. CDR3 residues: CASSPRGRETQYF. The CDR3 bases are TGTGCCAGCTCACCACGGGGCAGAGAGACCCAGTACTTC.

This clone was picked up a small number of times. The chain joins TRBV6-4 to TRBJ2-1, with 8 bases identical to TRBD2. The CDR3 covers 15 residues. V lost 3 bases, J lost 4 bases, and 5 bases stayed unmatched. Germline loops: CDR1 MRHNA, CDR2 SNTAGT. The DNA for the CDR3 is TGTGCCAGCAGTGAGAGAGCGGGGGATTACAATGAGCAGTTCTTC. It translates to CASSERAGDYNEQFF.

The chain uses TRBV19 and TRBJ1-1; 10 bases align to TRBD1. V was clipped by 7 bases and J by 5 bases; unmatched bases: 7. The CDR3 loop spans 14 amino acids. From germline, CDR1 is LNHDA and CDR2 SQIVND (reference sequence). CDR3: CASTRDRGRTEAFF. The CDR3 DNA reads TGTGCCAGTACCAGGGACAGGGGAAGGACTGAAGCTTTCTTT.

This rearrangement joins TRBV9 to TRBJ2-3; possible D gene TRBD1, 5 bases. V was cut by 3 bases and J by 0 bases, with 11 bases left in between. The CDR3 totals 15 residues. CDR1 and CDR2 (germline): SGDLS, YYNGEE. The chain's CDR3 is CASSAQGLSTDTQYF. In nucleotides, the CDR3 is TGTGCCAGCAGCGCTCAGGGTCTGAGCACAGATACGCAGTATTTT.